This T cell receptor beta chain is drawn from a study of CD8+ T cells in alopecia areata. About the research overall: Treated patients received oral tofacitinib, 5 to 10 mg twice daily. Broader study findings: Higher clonality than in normal scalp was seen in lesional scalp, especially alopecia totalis/universalis.

After removal of 0 bases from V and 2 bases from J, the junction contained 4 bases not matched to a gene. Germline values: CDR1 SGDLS, CDR2 YYNGEE. The length of the CDR3 is 15 residues. Lesional scalp punch biopsies and peripheral blood came from alopecia areata patients. Sorted populations comprised CD4+ and CD8+ T cells obtained from PBMCs. RNA extraction and reverse transcription yielded cDNA as sequencing template. Some clones are missing from TCRdb's copy, which holds only in-frame ones; the method was immunoSEQ multiplex PCR. The sample includes around 140,000 clones, approximately 50% of them seen just once. About this clone: The antigen is unknown.

This material consisted of CD4+ T cells sorted from blood, taken at week 0. The V gene is TRBV9, the J gene TRBJ2-5; 7 bases are shared with TRBD2. The receptor's source is a human donor with alopecia areata. CDR3 DNA: TGTGCCAGCAGCGTAGCAGCGGGATTACAAGAGACCCAGTACTTC. Encoded protein: CASSVAAGLQETQYF.